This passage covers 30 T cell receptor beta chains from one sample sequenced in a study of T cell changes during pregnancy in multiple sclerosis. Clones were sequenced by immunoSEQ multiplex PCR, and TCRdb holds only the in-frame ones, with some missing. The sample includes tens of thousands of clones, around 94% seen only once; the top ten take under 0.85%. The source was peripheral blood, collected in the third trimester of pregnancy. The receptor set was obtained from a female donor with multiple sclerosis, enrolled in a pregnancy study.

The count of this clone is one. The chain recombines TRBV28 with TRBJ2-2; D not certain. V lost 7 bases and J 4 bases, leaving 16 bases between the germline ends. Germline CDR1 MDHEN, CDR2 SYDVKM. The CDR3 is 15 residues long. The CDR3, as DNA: TGTGCCAGCATTCGGCAGACATCTTTCACCGGGGAGCTGTTTTTT. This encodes CASIRQTSFTGELFF. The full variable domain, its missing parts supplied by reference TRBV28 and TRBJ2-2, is DVKVTQSSRYLVKRTGEKVFLECVQDMDHENMFWYRQDPGLGLRLIYFSYDVKMKEKGDIPEGYSVSREKKERFSLILESASTNQTSMYLCASIRQTSFTGELFFGEGSRLTVL.

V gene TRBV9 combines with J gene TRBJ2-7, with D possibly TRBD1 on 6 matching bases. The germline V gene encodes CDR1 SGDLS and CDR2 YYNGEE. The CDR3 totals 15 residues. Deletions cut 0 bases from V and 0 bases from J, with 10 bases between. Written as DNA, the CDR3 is TGTGCCAGCAGCGTAGCCGGACAGAGCTCCTACGAGCAGTACTTC. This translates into CASSVAGQSSYEQYF.

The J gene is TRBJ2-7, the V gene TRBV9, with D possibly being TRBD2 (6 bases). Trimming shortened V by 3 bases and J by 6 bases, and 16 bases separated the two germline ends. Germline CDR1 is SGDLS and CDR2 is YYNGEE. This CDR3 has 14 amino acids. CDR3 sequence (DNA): TGTGCCAGCAGCGCCTACCAAACTAGCAGCGAGCAGTACTTC. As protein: CASSAYQTSSEQYF.

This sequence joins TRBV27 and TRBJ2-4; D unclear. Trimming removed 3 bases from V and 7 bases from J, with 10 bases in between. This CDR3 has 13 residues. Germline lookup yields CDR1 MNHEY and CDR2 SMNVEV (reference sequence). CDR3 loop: CASSFGPLNIQYF. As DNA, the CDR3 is TGTGCCAGCAGTTTTGGGCCCTTGAACATTCAGTACTTC.

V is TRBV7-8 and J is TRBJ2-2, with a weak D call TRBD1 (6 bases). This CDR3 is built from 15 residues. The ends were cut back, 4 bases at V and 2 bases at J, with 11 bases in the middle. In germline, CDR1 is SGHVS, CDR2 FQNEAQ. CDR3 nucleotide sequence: TGTGCCAGCAGCTCCAGGACAGATAACACCGGGGAGCTGTTTTTT. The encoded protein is CASSSRTDNTGELFF.

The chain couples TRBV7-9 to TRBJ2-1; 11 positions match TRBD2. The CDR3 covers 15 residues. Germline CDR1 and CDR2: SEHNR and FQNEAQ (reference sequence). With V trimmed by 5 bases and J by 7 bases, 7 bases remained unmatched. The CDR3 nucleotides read TGTGCCAGCAGCATTAGCGGGAGGGCCTCGAATGAGCAGTTCTTC. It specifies CASSISGRASNEQFF.

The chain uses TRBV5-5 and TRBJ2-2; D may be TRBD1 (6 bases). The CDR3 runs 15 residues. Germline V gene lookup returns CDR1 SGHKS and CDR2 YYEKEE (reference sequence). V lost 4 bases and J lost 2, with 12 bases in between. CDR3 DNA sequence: TGTGCCAGCAGCCCCCGACAGGACAACACCGGGGAGCTGTTTTTT. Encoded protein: CASSPRQDNTGELFF.

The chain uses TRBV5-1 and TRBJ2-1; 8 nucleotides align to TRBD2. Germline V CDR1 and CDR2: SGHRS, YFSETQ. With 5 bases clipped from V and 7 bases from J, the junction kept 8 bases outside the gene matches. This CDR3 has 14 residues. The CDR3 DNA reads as TGCGCCAGCAGTACGGGACTAGTGAGGAATGAGCAGTTCTTC. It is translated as CASSTGLVRNEQFF.

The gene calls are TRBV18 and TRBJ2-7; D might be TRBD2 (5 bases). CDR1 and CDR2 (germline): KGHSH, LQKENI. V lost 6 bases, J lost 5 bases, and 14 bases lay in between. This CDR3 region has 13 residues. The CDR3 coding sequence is TGTGCCAGCTCCTCCCTCGTGGGAGACGAGCAGTACTTC. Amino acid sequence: CASSSLVGDEQYF.

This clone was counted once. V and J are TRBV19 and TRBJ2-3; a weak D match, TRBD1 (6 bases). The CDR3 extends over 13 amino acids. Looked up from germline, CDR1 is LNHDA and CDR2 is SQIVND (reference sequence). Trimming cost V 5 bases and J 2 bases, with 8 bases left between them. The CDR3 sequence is CASSWTVTDTQYF. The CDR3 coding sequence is TGTGCCAGTAGTTGGACAGTCACAGATACGCAGTATTTT.

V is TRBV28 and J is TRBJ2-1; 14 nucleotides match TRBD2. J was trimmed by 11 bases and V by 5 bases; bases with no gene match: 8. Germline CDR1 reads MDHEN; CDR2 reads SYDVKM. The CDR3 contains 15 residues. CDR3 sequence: CASSPGTSGSKKQFF. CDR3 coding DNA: TGTGCCAGCAGTCCGGGGACTAGCGGGAGTAAGAAGCAGTTCTTC.

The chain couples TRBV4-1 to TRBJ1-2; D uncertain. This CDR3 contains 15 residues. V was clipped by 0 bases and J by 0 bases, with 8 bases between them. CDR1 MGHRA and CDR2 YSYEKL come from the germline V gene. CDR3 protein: CASSQEEIANYGYTF. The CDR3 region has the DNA TGCGCCAGCAGCCAAGAGGAGATAGCTAACTATGGCTACACCTTC.

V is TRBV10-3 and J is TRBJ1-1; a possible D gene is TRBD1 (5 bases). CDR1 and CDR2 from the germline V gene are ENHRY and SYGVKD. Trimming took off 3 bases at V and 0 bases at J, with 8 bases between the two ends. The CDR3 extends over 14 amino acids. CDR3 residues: CAISDPGLNTEAFF. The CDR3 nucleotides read TGTGCCATCAGTGACCCAGGGTTGAACACTGAAGCTTTCTTT.

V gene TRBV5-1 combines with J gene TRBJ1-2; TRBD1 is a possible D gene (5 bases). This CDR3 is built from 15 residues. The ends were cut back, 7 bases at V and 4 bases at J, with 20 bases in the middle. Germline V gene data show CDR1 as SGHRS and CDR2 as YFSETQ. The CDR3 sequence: CASQQSTGASYGYTF. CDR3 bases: TGCGCCAGCCAGCAGAGCACAGGAGCCTCCTATGGCTACACCTTC. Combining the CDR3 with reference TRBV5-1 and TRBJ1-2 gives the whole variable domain KAGVTQTPRYLIKTRGQQVTLSCSPISGHRSVSWYQQTPGQGLQFLFEYFSETQRNKGNFPGRFSGRQFSNSRSEMNVSTLELGDSALYLCASQQSTGASYGYTFGSGTRLTVV.

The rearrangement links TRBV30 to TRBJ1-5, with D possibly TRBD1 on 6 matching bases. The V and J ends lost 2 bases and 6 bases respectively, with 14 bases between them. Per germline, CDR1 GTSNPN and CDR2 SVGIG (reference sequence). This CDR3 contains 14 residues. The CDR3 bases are TGTGCCTGGAGTCCCCATGGCAGGGGTCAGCCCCAGCATTTT. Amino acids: CAWSPHGRGQPQHF.

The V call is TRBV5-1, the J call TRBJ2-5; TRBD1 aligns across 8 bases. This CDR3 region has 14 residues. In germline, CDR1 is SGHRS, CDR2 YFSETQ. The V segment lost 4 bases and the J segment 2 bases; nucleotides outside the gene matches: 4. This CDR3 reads CASSKDRGQETQYF. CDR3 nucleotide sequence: TGCGCCAGCAGCAAAGACAGGGGTCAAGAGACCCAGTACTTC.

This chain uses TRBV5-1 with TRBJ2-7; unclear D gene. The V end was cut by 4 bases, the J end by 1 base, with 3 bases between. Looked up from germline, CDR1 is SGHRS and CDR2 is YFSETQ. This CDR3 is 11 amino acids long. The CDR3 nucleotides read TGCGCCAGCAGCCCTTCCTACGAGCAGTACTTC. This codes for CASSPSYEQYF.

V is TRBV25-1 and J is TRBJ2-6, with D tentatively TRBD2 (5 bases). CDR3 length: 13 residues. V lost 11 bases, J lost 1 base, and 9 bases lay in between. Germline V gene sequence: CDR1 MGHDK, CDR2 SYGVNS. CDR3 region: CASRDSGANVLTF. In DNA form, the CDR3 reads TGTGCCTCTCGGGATTCTGGGGCCAACGTCCTGACTTTC.

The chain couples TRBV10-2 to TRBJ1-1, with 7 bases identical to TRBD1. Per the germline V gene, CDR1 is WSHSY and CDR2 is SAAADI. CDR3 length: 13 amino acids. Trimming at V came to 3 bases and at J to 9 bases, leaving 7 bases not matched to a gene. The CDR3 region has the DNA TGCGCCAGCAGTGAAAGGGACAGAGATCAAGCTTTCTTT. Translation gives CASSERDRDQAFF.

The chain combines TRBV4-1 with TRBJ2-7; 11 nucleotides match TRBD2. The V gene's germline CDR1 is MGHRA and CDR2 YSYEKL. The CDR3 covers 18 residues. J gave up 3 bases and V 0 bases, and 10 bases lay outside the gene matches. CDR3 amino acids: CASSQEGGLAANLYEQYF. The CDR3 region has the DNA TGCGCCAGCAGCCAAGAAGGGGGACTAGCGGCTAACCTCTACGAGCAGTACTTC.

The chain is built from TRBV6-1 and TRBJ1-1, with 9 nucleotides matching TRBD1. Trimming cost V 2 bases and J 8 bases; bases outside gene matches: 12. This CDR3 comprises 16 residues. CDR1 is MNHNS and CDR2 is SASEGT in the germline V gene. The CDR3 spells CASSELPVDRGPEAFF. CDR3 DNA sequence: TGTGCCAGCAGTGAACTTCCCGTGGACAGGGGACCCGAAGCTTTCTTT.

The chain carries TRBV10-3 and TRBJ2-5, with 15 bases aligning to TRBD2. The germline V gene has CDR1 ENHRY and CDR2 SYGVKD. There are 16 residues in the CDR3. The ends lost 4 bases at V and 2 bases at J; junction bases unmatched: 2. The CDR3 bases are TGTGCCATCAGTGTTGGACTAGCGGGAGGGCAAGAGACCCAGTACTTC. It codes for CAISVGLAGGQETQYF.

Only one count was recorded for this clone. CDR3 coding DNA: TGTGCCAGCTCCCCCGGGACAGGGTCCTACAATGAGCAGTTCTTC. It encodes CASSPGTGSYNEQFF. The chain joins TRBV18 to TRBJ2-1; TRBD1 agrees at 9 bases. Trimming took 6 bases from V and 1 from J; bases not matched to a gene: 4. This CDR3 has 15 amino acids. Germline V gene sequence: CDR1 KGHSH, CDR2 LQKENI.

CDR3 nucleotide sequence: TGTGCCAGCAGACCGACAGCTAGCACAGATACGCAGTATTTT. Translation gives CASRPTASTDTQYF. V usage is TRBV7-8 and J usage is TRBJ2-3; a possible D gene is TRBD1 (5 bases). Trimming removed 6 bases from V and 0 bases from J, with 10 bases in between. This CDR3 comprises 14 residues. The germline V gene has CDR1 SGHVS and CDR2 FQNEAQ. The full variable domain, its missing parts supplied by reference TRBV7-8 and TRBJ2-3, is GAGVSQSPRYKVAKRGQDVALRCDPISGHVSLFWYQQALGQGPEFLTYFQNEAQLDKSGLPSDRFFAERPEGSVSTLKIQRTQQEDSAVYLCASRPTASTDTQYFGPGTRLTVL.

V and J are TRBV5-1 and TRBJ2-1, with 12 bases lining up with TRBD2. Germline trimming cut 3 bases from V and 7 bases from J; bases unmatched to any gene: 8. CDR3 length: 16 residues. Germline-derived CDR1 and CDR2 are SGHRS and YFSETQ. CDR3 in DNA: TGCGCCAGCAGCTCCTTTCTAGCGGGAGGGCCGAATGAGCAGTTCTTC. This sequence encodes CASSSFLAGGPNEQFF.

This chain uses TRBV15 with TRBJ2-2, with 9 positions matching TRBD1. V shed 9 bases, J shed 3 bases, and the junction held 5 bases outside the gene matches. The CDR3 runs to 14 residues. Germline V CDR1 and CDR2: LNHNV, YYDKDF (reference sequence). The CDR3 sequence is CATHRDRDTGELFF. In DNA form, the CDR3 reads TGTGCCACTCACCGGGACAGGGACACCGGGGAGCTGTTTTTT.

Here the CDR3 reads CATSRQPHRRQLSYEQYF. In DNA form, the CDR3 reads TGTGCCACCAGCAGACAACCCCATCGTAGACAGCTCTCCTACGAGCAGTACTTC. The rearrangement links TRBV15 to TRBJ2-7, with D perhaps matching TRBD1 (5 bases). V lost 2 bases and J 0 bases, leaving 20 bases between the germline ends. CDR1 and CDR2 from the germline V gene are LNHNV and YYDKDF (reference sequence). The CDR3 extends over 18 amino acids. The variable domain in full, completed from reference TRBV15 and TRBJ2-7, reads DAMVIQNPRYQVTQFGKPVTLSCSQTLNHNVMYWYQQKSSQAPKLLFHYYDKDFNNEADTPDNFQSRRPNTSFCFLDIRSPGLGDTAMYLCATSRQPHRRQLSYEQYFGPGTRLTVT.

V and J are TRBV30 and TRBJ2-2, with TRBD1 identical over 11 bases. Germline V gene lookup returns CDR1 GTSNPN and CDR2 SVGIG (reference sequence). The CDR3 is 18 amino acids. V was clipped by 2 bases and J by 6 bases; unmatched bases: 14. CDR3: CAWSRDRGDLAPAGELFF. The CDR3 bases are TGTGCCTGGAGTCGGGACAGGGGGGATTTGGCGCCAGCCGGGGAGCTGTTTTTT. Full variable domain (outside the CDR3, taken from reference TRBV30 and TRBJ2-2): SQTIHQWPATLVQPVGSPLSLECTVEGTSNPNLYWYRQAAGRGLQLLFYSVGIGQISSEVPQNLSASRPQDRQFILSSKKLLLSDSGFYLCAWSRDRGDLAPAGELFFGEGSRLTVL.

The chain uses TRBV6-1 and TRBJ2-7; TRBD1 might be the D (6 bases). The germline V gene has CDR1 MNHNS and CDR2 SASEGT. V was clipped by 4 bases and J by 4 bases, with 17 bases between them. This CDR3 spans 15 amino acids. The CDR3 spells CASSADLGTPYEQYF. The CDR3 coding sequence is TGTGCCAGCAGTGCCGACCTCGGGACACCATACGAGCAGTACTTC.

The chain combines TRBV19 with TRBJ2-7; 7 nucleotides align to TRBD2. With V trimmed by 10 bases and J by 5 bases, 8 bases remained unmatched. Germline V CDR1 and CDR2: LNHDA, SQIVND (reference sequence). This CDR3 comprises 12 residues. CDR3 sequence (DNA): TGTGCCACTTCAGATGGGGGGGACGAGCAGTACTTC. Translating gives CATSDGGDEQYF. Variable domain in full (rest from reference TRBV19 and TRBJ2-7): DGGITQSPKYLFRKEGQNVTLSCEQNLNHDAMYWYRQDPGQGLRLIYYSQIVNDFQKGDIAEGYSVSREKKESFPLTVTSAQKNPTAFYLCATSDGGDEQYFGPGTRLTVT.